This T cell receptor (beta chain) comes out of a study of T cells in Graves' hyperthyroidism and ophthalmopathy. Looking at the study overall: Peripheral blood sampling occurred at initial diagnosis, before any treatment.

This CDR3 comprises 13 residues. CDR1 and CDR2 from the germline V gene are SEHNR and FQNEAQ (reference sequence). Trimming stripped 5 bases from V and 5 bases from J, with 12 bases between. RNA transcripts were the template for amplifying TCR beta CDR3 regions. First-round RT-PCR with HTBI primers amplified the TCR CDR3 region. TCRdb reanalysed the multiplex PCR reads using MiXCR and keeps one entry per CDR3 protein. The sample contains fewer than 450,000 distinct CDR3 sequences, roughly 15% of which appear only once. This clonotype was found a few times. Its specificity is unknown. Overall study results and limits: In simple terms, a model built on 13 V-J features told ophthalmopathy apart from stable hyperthyroidism. For ophthalmopathy, model prediction preceded onset by a median about 6.2 months.

Sequencing was carried out using blood. V gene TRBV7-9 combines with J gene TRBJ2-5; no clear D. This clonotype was sampled from a woman in her thirties with Graves' hyperthyroidism that later progressed to Graves' ophthalmopathy. The CDR3 DNA follows: TGTGCCAGCAGCCAGGACGGGTGGGAGACCCAGTACTTC. Its protein is CASSQDGWETQYF.